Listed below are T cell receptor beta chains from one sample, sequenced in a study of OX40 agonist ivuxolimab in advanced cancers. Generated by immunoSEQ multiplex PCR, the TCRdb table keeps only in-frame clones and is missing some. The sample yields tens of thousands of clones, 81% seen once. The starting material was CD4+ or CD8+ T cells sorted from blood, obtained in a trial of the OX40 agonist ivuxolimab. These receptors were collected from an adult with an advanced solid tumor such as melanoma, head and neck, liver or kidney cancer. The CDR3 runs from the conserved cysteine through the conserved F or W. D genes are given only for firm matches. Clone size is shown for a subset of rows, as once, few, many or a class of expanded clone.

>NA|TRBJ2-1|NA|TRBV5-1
TGCGCCAGCAGCCTGGATGCGGGGCGACACAATGAGCAGTTCTTC
CASSLDAGRHNEQFF
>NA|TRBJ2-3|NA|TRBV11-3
TGTGCCAGCAGCCCGTCCGTCGGCAGGGCCAGCACAGATACGCAGTATTTT
CASSPSVGRASTDTQYF
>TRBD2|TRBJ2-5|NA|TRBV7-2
TGTGCCAGCAGCTTATCTAGCGGGACGGAGACCCAGTACTTC
CASSLSSGTETQYF
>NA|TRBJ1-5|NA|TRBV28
TGTGCCAGCAGTTCCCCAGGGGAGGGGGATCAGCCCCAGCATTTT
CASSSPGEGDQPQHF
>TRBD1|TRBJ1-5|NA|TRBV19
TGTGCCAGTAGTGGGGGACAGAGCCAGCCCCAGCATTTT
CASSGGQSQPQHF
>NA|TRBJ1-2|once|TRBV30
TGTGCCTGGAGTCCGTACATTCATGGCTACACCTTC
CAWSPYIHGYTF
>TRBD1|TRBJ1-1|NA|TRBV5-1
TGCGCCAGCAGCTCAACAGGACAGGGCACTGAAGCTTTCTTT
CASSSTGQGTEAFF
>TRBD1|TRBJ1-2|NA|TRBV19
TGTGCCAGTAGTATTCAGGGGGGCCAGGGAAGCGGCTACACCTTC
CASSIQGGQGSGYTF
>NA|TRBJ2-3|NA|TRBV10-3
TGTGCCATCGGATATGGGACTCCCGGCACAGATACGCAGTATTTT
CAIGYGTPGTDTQYF
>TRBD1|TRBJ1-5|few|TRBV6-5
TGTGCCAGCAGTCCCAGGGACAGGCTCAATCAGCCCCAGCATTTT
CASSPRDRLNQPQHF
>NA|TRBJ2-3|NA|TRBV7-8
TGTGCCAGCAGCGGAGCGGGGAGGGGGCGCTCAGATACGCAGTATTTT
CASSGAGRGRSDTQYF
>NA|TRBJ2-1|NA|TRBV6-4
TGTGCCAGCAGTGAGGGGACGACCAATGAGCAGTTCTTC
CASSEGTTNEQFF
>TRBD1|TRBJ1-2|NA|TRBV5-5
TGTGCCAGCAGCCCGGACTATGAGGGGGCTTCTAACTATGGCTACACCTTC
CASSPDYEGASNYGYTF
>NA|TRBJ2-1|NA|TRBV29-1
TGCAGCGTCTTAGGCTTACAACCCACCTACAATGAGCAGTTCTTC
CSVLGLQPTYNEQFF
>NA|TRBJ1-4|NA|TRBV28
TGTGCCAGCAGTTTATGGGACTCAACTAATGAAAAACTGTTTTTT
CASSLWDSTNEKLFF
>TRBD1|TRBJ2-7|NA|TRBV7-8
TGTGCCAGCAGCCCACGGGACAGGGGGCTTGAGCAGTACTTC
CASSPRDRGLEQYF
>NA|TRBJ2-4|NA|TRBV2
TGTGCCAGCAACCCCTCCAGTCAGGGGGGCATTCAGTACTTC
CASNPSSQGGIQYF
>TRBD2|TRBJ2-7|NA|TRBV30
TGTGCCTGTTCCCGGGGGGGCTCCCCCTACGAGCAGTACTTC
CACSRGGSPYEQYF
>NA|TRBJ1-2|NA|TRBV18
TGTGCCAGCTCACCGGGAACGGGGGGGTATGGCTACACCTTC
CASSPGTGGYGYTF
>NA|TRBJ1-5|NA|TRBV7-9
TGTGCCAGCAGCTTTGGGGATTATCAGCCCCAGCATTTT
CASSFGDYQPQHF
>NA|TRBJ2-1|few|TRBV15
TGTGCCACCAGCGTATCTAGGTTCGATGAGCAGTTCTTC
CATSVSRFDEQFF
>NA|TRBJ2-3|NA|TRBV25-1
TGTGCCAGCAGTATGGAAGGACGGACACGGTATTTT
CASSMEGRTRYF
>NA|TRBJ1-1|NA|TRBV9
TGTGCCAGCAGCGCCCAATTTTGGGGCGGAGTAGCTTTCTTT
CASSAQFWGGVAFF
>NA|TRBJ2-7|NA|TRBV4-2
TGTGCCAGCAGCCAAGACCCAATGTCGATCGAGCAGTACTTC
CASSQDPMSIEQYF
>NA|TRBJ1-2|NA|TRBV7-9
TGTGCCAGCAGCCGAGAGGGCTACACCTTC
CASSREGYTF
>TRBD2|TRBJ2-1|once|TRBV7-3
TGTGCCAGCAGCTTCGGCGGGAGTGGTAATGAGCAGTTCTTC
CASSFGGSGNEQFF
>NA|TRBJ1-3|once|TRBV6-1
TGTGCCAGCAGTGAAAGAGGGGTCAGAGCCTCTGGAAACACCATATATTTT
CASSERGVRASGNTIYF
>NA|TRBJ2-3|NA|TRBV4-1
TGCGCCAGCAGCACCCTCTCCCGGGACCCTGAAGATACGCAGTATTTT
CASSTLSRDPEDTQYF
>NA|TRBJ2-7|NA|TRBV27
TGTGCCAGCAGTTTTTACGGATCGACCTACGAGCAGTACTTC
CASSFYGSTYEQYF
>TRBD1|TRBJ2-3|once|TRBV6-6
TGTGCCAGCAGTACAGGGGGTATGGGCACAGATACGCAGTATTTT
CASSTGGMGTDTQYF
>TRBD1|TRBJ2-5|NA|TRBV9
TGTGCCAGCAGCGCCTCCGGGACAGGGGCTTCGGAGACCCAGTACTTC
CASSASGTGASETQYF
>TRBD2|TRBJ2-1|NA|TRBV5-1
TGCGCCAGCAGCAGAGGACTAGCGGGTGATAGATTCGGTGAGCAGTTCTTC
CASSRGLAGDRFGEQFF
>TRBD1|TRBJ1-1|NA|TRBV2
TGTGCCAGCAGAAGAACAGGGGGCAGGGGCACTGAAGCTTTCTTT
CASRRTGGRGTEAFF
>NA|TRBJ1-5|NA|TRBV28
TGTGCCAGCCTCGGATTTTATAGCAATCAGCCCCAGCATTTT
CASLGFYSNQPQHF
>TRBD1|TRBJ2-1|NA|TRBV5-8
TGTGCCAGCAGCTTGCCTCTGGGGGACAGGGGAGTTGGTGAGCAGTTCTTC
CASSLPLGDRGVGEQFF
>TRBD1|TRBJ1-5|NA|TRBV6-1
TGTGCCAGCAGTGATAGGGACAGGCCTCTCAATCAGCCCCAGCATTTT
CASSDRDRPLNQPQHF
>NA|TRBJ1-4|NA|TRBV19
TGTGCCAGTAGTATAGGGGGCCTTGGGGCTGAAAAACTGTTTTTT
CASSIGGLGAEKLFF
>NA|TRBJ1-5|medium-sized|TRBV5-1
TGCGCCAGCAGAGGGGACGGGAGCAATCAGCCCCAGCATTTT
CASRGDGSNQPQHF
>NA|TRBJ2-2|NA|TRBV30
TGTGCCTGTGGGTACACCGGGGAGCTGTTTTTT
CACGYTGELFF
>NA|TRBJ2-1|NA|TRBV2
TGTGCCAGCAGTAGGTCCAGGGTCGATGAGCAGTTCTTC
CASSRSRVDEQFF
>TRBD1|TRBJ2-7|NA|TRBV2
TGTGCCAGCGGGGGACAGGGGGCCTACGAGCAGTACTTC
CASGGQGAYEQYF
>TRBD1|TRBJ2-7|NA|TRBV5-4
TGTGCCAGCAGCATGGACAGGGGGCAGTACGAGCAGTACTTC
CASSMDRGQYEQYF
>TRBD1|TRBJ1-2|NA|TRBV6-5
TGTGCCAGCAGGCGCAGCAGGGGGAACTATGGCTACACCTTC
CASRRSRGNYGYTF
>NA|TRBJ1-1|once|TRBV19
TGTGCCAGTAGTACCTTGTGGGGCCGGAACACTGAAGCTTTCTTT
CASSTLWGRNTEAFF
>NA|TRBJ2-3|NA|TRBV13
TGTGCCAGCAGCTCGGGCCCCCCGGGAGATACGCAGTATTTT
CASSSGPPGDTQYF
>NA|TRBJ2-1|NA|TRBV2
TGTGCCAGCTTAATCTCCTACAATGAGCAGTTCTTC
CASLISYNEQFF
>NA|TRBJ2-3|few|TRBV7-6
TGTGCCAGCAGCTTATCCCCTTTCTCGACAGATACGCAGTATTTT
CASSLSPFSTDTQYF
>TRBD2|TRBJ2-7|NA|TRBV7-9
TGTGCCAGCAGCCCCCCGGGGGGGCGGGCAAGTCACGAGCAGTACTTC
CASSPPGGRASHEQYF
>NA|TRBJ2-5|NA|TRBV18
TGTGCCAGCTCACCCCAGAGTGCCCAAGAGACCCAGTACTTC
CASSPQSAQETQYF
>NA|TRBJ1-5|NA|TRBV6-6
TGTGCCAGCAGTTCGGGGGTCTATCAGCCCCAGCATTTT
CASSSGVYQPQHF
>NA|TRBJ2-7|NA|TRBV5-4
TGTGCCAGCAGCGTCGCGGGCCCCTACGAGCAGTACTTC
CASSVAGPYEQYF
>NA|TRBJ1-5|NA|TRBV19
TGTGCCAGTAGTATTGCCCTAACGGGTCAGCCCCAGCATTTT
CASSIALTGQPQHF
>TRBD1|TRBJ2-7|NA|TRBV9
TGTGCCAGCAGCTTAACCGGACAGGGGCGATTTAAGTACTTC
CASSLTGQGRFKYF
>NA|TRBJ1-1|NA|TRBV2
TGTGCCAGCAGTGGTTTGAACACTGAAGCTTTCTTT
CASSGLNTEAFF
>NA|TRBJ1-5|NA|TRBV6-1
TGTGCCAGCAGTGACGGGGGAGATAGCAATCAGCCCCAGCATTTT
CASSDGGDSNQPQHF
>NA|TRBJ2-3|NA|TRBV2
TGTGCCAGCAGCAGGTGGGCAGACACAGATACGCAGTATTTT
CASSRWADTDTQYF
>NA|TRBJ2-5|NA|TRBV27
TGTGCCAGCAGTTTGGGAGAGACCCAGTACTTC
CASSLGETQYF
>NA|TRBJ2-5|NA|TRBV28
TGTGCCAGCAGTTTCCCGTTCCAAGAGACCCAGTACTTC
CASSFPFQETQYF
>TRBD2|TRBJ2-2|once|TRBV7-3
TGTGCCAGCAGCTTAACTAGCGGGACTAACACCGGGGAGCTGTTTTTT
CASSLTSGTNTGELFF
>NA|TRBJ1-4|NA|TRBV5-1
TGCGCCAGCAGCTTGGGTTCAACTAATGAAAAACTGTTTTTT
CASSLGSTNEKLFF